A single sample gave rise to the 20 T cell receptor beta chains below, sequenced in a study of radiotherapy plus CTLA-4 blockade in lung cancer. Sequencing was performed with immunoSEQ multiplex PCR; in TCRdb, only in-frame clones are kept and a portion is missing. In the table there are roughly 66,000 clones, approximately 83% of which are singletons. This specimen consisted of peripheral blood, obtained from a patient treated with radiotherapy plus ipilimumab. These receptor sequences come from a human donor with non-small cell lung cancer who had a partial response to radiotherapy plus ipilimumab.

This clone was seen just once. The DNA for the CDR3 is TGTGCCAGCTCATCGGGGACAGACACCGGGGAGCTGTTTTTT. It is translated as CASSSGTDTGELFF. This rearrangement joins TRBV18 to TRBJ2-2; TRBD1 matches at 7 bases. V was clipped by 5 bases and J by 3 bases; unmatched bases: 3. CDR1 and CDR2 from the germline V gene are KGHSH and LQKENI. The CDR3 sequence is 14 residues long.

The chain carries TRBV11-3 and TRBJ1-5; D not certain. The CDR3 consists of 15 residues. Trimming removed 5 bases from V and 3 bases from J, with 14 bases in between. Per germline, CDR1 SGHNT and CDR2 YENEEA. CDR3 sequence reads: CASSPVGRNNQPQHF. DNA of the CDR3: TGTGCCAGCAGCCCTGTAGGGAGGAACAATCAGCCCCAGCATTTT.

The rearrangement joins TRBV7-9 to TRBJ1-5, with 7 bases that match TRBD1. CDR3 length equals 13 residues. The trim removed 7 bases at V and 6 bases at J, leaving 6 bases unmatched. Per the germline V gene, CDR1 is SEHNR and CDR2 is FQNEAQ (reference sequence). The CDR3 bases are TGTGCCAGCAAGAACAGGGGAATTCAGCCCCAGCATTTT. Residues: CASKNRGIQPQHF.

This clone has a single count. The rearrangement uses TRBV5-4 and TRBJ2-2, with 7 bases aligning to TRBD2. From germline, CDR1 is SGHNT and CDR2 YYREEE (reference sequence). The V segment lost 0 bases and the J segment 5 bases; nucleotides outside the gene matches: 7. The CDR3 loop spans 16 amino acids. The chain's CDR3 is CASSLGGRAETGELFF. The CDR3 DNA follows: TGTGCCAGCAGCTTGGGAGGGAGGGCAGAGACCGGGGAGCTGTTTTTT.

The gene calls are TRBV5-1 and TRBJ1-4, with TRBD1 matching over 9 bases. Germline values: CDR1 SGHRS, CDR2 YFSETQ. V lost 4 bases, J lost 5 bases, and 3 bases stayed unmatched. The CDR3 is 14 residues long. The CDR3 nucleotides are TGCGCCAGCAGCAGTGGGACAGGGAATGAAAAACTGTTTTTT. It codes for CASSSGTGNEKLFF.

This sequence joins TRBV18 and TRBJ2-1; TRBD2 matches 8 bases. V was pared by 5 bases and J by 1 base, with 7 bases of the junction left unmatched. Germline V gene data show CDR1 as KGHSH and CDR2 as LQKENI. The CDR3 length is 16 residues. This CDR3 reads CASSESGSFSYNEQFF. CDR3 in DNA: TGTGCCAGCTCAGAGAGCGGGAGCTTTTCCTACAATGAGCAGTTCTTC.

CDR3 loop: CASLGGRGTYEQYF. The CDR3 region has the DNA TGTGCCAGCCTAGGGGGCAGGGGGACCTACGAGCAGTACTTC. The chain recombines TRBV6-1 with TRBJ2-7; 7 nucleotides agree with TRBD1. CDR3 size: 14 residues. J was trimmed by 2 bases and V by 8 bases; bases with no gene match: 9. In germline, CDR1 is MNHNS, CDR2 SASEGT.

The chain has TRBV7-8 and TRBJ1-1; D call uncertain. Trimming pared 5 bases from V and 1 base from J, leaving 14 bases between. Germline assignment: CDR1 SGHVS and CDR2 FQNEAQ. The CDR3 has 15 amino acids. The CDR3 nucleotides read TGTGCCAGCAGCAACGAGGTGCGGAGGAACACTGAAGCTTTCTTT. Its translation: CASSNEVRRNTEAFF.

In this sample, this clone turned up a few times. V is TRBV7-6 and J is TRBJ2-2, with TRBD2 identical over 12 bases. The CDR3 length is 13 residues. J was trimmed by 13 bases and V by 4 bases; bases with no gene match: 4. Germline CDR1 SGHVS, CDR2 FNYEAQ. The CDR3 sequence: CASSSQTSGRLFF. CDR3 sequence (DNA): TGTGCCAGCAGCTCGCAGACTAGCGGGAGGCTGTTTTTT.

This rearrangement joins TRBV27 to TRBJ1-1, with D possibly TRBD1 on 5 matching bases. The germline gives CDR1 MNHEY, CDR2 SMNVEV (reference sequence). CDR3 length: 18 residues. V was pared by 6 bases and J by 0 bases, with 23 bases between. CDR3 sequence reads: CASRLTGGKGGMNTEAFF. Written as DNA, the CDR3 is TGTGCCAGCAGACTTACAGGAGGCAAGGGAGGGATGAACACTGAAGCTTTCTTT.

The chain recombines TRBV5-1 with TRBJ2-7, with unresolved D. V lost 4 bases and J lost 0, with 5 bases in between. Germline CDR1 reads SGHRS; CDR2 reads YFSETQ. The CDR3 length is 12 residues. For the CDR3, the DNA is TGCGCCAGCAGCAAGAGCTCCTACGAGCAGTACTTC. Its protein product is CASSKSSYEQYF. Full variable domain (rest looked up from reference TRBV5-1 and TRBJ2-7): KAGVTQTPRYLIKTRGQQVTLSCSPISGHRSVSWYQQTPGQGLQFLFEYFSETQRNKGNFPGRFSGRQFSNSRSEMNVSTLELGDSALYLCASSKSSYEQYFGPGTRLTVT.

CDR3 residues: CSVGGLGNTGELFF. As DNA, the CDR3 is TGCAGCGTCGGGGGACTAGGGAACACCGGGGAGCTGTTTTTT. This rearrangement joins TRBV29-1 to TRBJ2-2; 8 bases line up with TRBD2. The CDR3 extends over 14 amino acids. Germline V gene data show CDR1 as SQVTM and CDR2 as ANQGSEA. The V gene end was trimmed by 6 bases and the J gene end by 1 base; junction bases not matched to a gene: 4.

The CDR3 nucleotides read TGTGCCAGCAGTTTATTGAGGTTTACGGGCACTGAAGCTTTCTTT. It is translated as CASSLLRFTGTEAFF. V and J are TRBV28 and TRBJ1-1, with D uncertain. Looked up from germline, CDR1 is MDHEN and CDR2 is SYDVKM. This CDR3 region has 15 residues. Trimming cost V 1 base and J 4 bases, with 13 bases left between them.

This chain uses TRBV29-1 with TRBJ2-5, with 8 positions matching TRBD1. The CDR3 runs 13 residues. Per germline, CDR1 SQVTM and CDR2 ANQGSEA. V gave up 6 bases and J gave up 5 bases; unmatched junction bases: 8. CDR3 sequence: CSVDRGLVETQYF. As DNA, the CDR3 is TGCAGCGTCGACAGGGGTTTGGTCGAGACCCAGTACTTC.

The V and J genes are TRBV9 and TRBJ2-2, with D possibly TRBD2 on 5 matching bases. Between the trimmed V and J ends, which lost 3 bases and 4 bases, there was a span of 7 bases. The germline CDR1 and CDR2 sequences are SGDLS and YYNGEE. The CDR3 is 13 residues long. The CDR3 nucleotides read TGTGCCAGCAGCGCGGGGATCACCGGGGAGCTGTTTTTT. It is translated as CASSAGITGELFF.

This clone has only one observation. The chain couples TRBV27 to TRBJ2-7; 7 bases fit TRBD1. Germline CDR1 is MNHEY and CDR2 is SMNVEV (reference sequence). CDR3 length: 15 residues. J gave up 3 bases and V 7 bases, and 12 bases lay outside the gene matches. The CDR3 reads CASIQARDSLYEQYF. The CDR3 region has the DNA TGTGCCAGCATCCAGGCTCGGGACAGCCTCTACGAGCAGTACTTC.

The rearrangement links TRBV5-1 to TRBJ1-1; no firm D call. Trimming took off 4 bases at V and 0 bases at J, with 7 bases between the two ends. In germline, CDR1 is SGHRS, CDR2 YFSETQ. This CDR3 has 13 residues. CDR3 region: CASSSEMNTEAFF. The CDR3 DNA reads TGCGCCAGCAGCAGTGAGATGAACACTGAAGCTTTCTTT.

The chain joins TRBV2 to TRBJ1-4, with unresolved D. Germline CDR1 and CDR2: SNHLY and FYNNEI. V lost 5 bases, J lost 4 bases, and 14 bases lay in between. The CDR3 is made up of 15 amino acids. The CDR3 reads CASSPSGWRNEKLFF. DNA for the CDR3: TGTGCCAGCAGTCCCAGCGGATGGCGTAATGAAAAACTGTTTTTT.

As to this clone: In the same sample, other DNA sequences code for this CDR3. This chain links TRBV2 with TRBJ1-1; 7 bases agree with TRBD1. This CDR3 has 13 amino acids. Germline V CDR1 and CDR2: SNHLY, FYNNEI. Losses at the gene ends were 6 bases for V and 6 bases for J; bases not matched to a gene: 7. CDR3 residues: CASSPTGSAEAFF. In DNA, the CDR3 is TGTGCCAGCAGCCCGACAGGGTCCGCTGAAGCTTTCTTT.

The CDR3 DNA reads as TGCAGCGTTGAAGGAGAACAGGGGGCCGGGTACGAGCAGTACTTC. Protein sequence: CSVEGEQGAGYEQYF. The genes are TRBV29-1 and TRBJ2-5; the match to TRBD1 covers 9 bases. Matching the DNA end better, TRBJ2-7 makes the J call doubtful. The CDR3 totals 15 residues. Germline V gives CDR1 SQVTM, CDR2 ANQGSEA.